Below, 3 T cell receptor beta chains from the same sample are listed, as sequenced in a study of T cell responses to AZD1222 COVID-19 vaccine. The assay was immunoSEQ multiplex PCR, and TCRdb's table has in-frame clones only and misses some. The sample includes under 200,000 clones, 85% to 90% of them seen just once. Sequences were derived from peripheral blood, sampled 28 days after the second AZD1222 dose. The receptor source for this set is an adult who received the AZD1222 COVID-19 vaccine.

The chain recombines TRBV4-3 with TRBJ2-3; D not certain. The V gene's germline CDR1 is LGHNA and CDR2 YSLEER. There are 16 residues in the CDR3. With 0 bases removed from V and 6 bases from J, the gap between germline ends came to 16 bases. The CDR3 sequence is CASSQEKGPGTDTQYF. The CDR3 nucleotides are TGCGCCAGCAGCCAAGAAAAAGGGCCGGGTACGGATACGCAGTATTTT.

V and J are TRBV9 and TRBJ2-5, with TRBD2 identical over 9 bases. Trimming took 4 bases from V and 5 from J; bases not matched to a gene: 9. The CDR3 length is 15 residues. From germline, CDR1 is SGDLS and CDR2 YYNGEE. DNA of the CDR3: TGTGCCAGCAGCCAGAGCGGGGGGCTCGGGGAGACCCAGTACTTC. Its translation: CASSQSGGLGETQYF.

This clone was observed once. The rearrangement joins TRBV6-5 to TRBJ1-1; 10 positions match TRBD1. Germline V lookup: CDR1 MNHEY, CDR2 SVGAGI. The ends lost 10 bases at V and 4 bases at J; junction bases unmatched: 12. CDR3 length: 15 amino acids. This chain's CDR3 is CATLSRDRGGTEAFF. DNA of the CDR3: TGTGCCACCTTAAGTCGGGACAGGGGTGGCACTGAAGCTTTCTTT.